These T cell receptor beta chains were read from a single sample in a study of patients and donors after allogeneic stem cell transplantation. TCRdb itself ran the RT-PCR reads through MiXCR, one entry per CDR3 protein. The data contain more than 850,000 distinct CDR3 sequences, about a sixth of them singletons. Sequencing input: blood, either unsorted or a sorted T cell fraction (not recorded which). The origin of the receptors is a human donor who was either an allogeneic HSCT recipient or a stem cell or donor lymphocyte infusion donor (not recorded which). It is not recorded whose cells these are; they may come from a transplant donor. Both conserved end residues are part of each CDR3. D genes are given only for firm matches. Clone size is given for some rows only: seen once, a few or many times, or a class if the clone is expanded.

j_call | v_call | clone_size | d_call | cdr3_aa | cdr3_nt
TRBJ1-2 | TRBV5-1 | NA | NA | CASSSRGGPDYGYTF | TGCGCCAGCAGCTCCCGCGGGGGTCCGGACTATGGCTACACCTTC
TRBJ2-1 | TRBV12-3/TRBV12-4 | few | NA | CASRNPGRLNEQFF | TGTGCCAGCAGAAATCCCGGGCGGTTGAATGAGCAGTTCTTC
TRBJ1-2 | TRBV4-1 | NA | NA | CASSSETTENYGYTF | TGCGCCAGCTCGAGCGAAACGACAGAAAACTATGGCTACACCTTC
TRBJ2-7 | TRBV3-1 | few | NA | CASSHLGALGYYEQYF | TGTGCCAGCAGCCATTTAGGGGCGTTAGGGTACTACGAGCAGTACTTC
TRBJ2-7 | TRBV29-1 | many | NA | CSVSRQSIPYEQYF | TGCAGCGTTTCGCGACAGAGCATTCCCTACGAGCAGTACTTC
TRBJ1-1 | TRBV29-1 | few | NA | CSVGWFGKNTEAFF | TGCAGCGTTGGGTGGTTCGGGAAGAACACTGAAGCTTTCTTT
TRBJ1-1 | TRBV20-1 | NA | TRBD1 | CSARDRGKTEAFF | TGCAGTGCTAGAGACAGGGGGAAGACTGAAGCTTTCTTT
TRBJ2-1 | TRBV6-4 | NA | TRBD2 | CATQSAGGPNNEQFF | TGTGCCACCCAATCTGCGGGAGGGCCTAACAATGAGCAGTTCTTC
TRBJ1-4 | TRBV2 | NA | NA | CASSESGTNEKLFF | TGTGCCAGCAGTGAATCAGGGACTAATGAAAAACTGTTTTTT
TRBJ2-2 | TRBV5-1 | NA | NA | CASSRRTWDGELFF | TGCGCCAGCAGCCGACGGACTTGGGACGGGGAGCTGTTTTTT
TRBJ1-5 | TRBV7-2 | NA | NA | CASSSQINSNQPQHF | TGTGCCAGCAGCTCCCAGATAAATAGCAATCAGCCCCAGCATTTT
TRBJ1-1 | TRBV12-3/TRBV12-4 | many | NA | CASSYNKNTEAFF | TGTGCCAGCAGCTATAACAAGAACACTGAAGCTTTCTTT
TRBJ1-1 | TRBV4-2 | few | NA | CASSQEDRTMNTEAFF | TGTGCCAGCAGCCAAGAGGACAGAACGATGAACACTGAAGCTTTCTTT
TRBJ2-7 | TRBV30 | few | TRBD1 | CAWSRDRGHTYEQYF | TGTGCCTGGAGCCGCGACAGGGGCCACACCTACGAGCAGTACTTC
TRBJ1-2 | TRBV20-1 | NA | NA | CSAREPKWGYTF | TGCAGTGCTAGAGAGCCAAAGTGGGGCTACACCTTC
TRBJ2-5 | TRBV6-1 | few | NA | CASSEGRGQTQYF | TGTGCCAGCAGTGAAGGCCGGGGGCAGACCCAGTACTTC
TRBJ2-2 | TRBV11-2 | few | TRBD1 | CASSLGRDRVTGELFF | TGTGCCAGCAGCCTAGGGAGGGACAGGGTCACCGGGGAGCTGTTTTTT
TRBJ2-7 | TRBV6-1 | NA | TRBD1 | CAPAGRGREYEQYF | TGTGCCCCTGCGGGCAGGGGGCGCGAGTACGAGCAGTACTTC
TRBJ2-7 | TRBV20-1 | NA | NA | CSASYPGLPYEQYF | TGCAGTGCTAGTTACCCGGGACTCCCATACGAGCAGTACTTC
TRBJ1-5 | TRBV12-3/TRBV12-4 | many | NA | CASRVSRGSGQPQHF | TGTGCCAGCAGGGTCAGCAGGGGTTCGGGTCAGCCCCAGCATTTT
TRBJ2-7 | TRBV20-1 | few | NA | CSASPGPHYEQYF | TGCAGTGCAAGCCCGGGACCTCATTACGAGCAGTACTTC
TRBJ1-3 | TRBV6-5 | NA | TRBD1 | CASSYSVTGLRGGNTIYF | TGTGCCAGCAGTTACTCGGTGACAGGGCTCCGGGGAGGAAACACCATATATTTT
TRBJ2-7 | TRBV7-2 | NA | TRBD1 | CASSLTSAGGFLEQYF | TGTGCCAGCAGCTTAACATCGGCAGGGGGCTTTCTCGAGCAGTACTTC
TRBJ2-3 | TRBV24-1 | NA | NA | CATSDPSISTDTQYF | TGTGCCACCAGTGATCCGTCAATTAGCACAGATACGCAGTATTTT
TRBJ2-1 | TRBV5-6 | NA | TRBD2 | CASSLVASGSYEQFF | TGTGCCAGCAGCTTGGTGGCTAGCGGGAGCTATGAGCAGTTCTTC
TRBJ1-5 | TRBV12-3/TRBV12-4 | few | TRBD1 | CASSLRGDRGRQPQHF | TGTGCCAGCAGTTTAAGGGGTGACAGGGGTCGCCAGCCCCAGCATTTT